One sample yielded the 18 T cell receptor beta chains listed below, sequenced in a study of PD-1 blockade in mismatch repair-deficient tumors. What these receptors recognize is not known. Time point described: identical approximately eleven-day culture without peptide (control). Repertoires were generated with immunoSEQ multiplex PCR, while TCRdb's copy carries only in-frame clones and drops some. Among roughly 14,000 clones listed, about nine tenths were seen once. The sequenced sample was cells cultured in vitro, obtained from a patient treated with pembrolizumab. The origin of the receptors is an adult with mismatch repair-deficient cancer.

The chain uses TRBV11-3 and TRBJ1-2; D possibly corresponds to TRBD1 (5 bases). The germline V gene has CDR1 SGHNT and CDR2 YENEEA. V lost 4 bases and J lost 8, with 14 bases in between. CDR3 length: 13 residues. The CDR3 region has the DNA TGTGCCAGCAGCTACGGGGGAGGACGAGGCTACACCTTC. It is translated as CASSYGGGRGYTF.

This rearrangement joins TRBV27 to TRBJ2-7; 10 bases map to TRBD2. The trim removed 2 bases at V and 1 base at J, leaving 2 bases unmatched. The CDR3 runs to 15 residues. Germline loops: CDR1 MNHEY, CDR2 SMNVEV (reference sequence). The CDR3 DNA sequence: TGTGCCAGCAGTTTAGGAGCGGGAGGGTCCTACGAGCAGTACTTC. Its translation is CASSLGAGGSYEQYF.

This chain connects TRBV6-1 to TRBJ2-7; tentatively, D is TRBD1 (6 bases). This CDR3 has 14 residues. The V gene's germline CDR1 is MNHNS and CDR2 SASEGT. Trimming pared 7 bases from V and 4 bases from J, leaving 17 bases between. As DNA, the CDR3 is TGTGCCAGCAACGAACAGGGTCTTCTTTACGAGCAGTACTTC. Protein product: CASNEQGLLYEQYF.

The chain employs TRBV9 and TRBJ2-7, with D perhaps matching TRBD2 (6 bases). The CDR3 covers 16 residues. V shed 0 bases and J shed 7 bases, with 20 bases lying between them. Germline-derived CDR1 and CDR2 are SGDLS and YYNGEE. CDR3 sequence reads: CASSVAYGAGTGEQYF. The CDR3 coding sequence is TGTGCCAGCAGCGTAGCTTACGGGGCGGGAACGGGGGAGCAGTACTTC.

V gene TRBV11-3 combines with J gene TRBJ2-1, with 12 bases that match TRBD2. The CDR3 length is 19 residues. Germline assignment: CDR1 SGHNT and CDR2 YENEEA. J gave up 0 bases and V 5 bases, and 11 bases lay outside the gene matches. The CDR3 DNA follows: TGTGCCAGCAGCCCGCCGGGACTAGCGGGCTTTAGCTCCTACAATGAGCAGTTCTTC. It translates to CASSPPGLAGFSSYNEQFF.

The chain employs TRBV28 and TRBJ2-3; 9 nucleotides align to TRBD1. Germline assignment: CDR1 MDHEN and CDR2 SYDVKM. The ends lost 5 bases at V and 4 bases at J; junction bases unmatched: 7. This CDR3 spans 15 amino acids. Here the CDR3 reads CASSHGDRAPDTQYF. Written as DNA, the CDR3 is TGTGCCAGCAGTCATGGGGACAGGGCCCCAGATACGCAGTATTTT. Supplemented by reference TRBV28 and TRBJ2-3, the full variable domain reads DVKVTQSSRYLVKRTGEKVFLECVQDMDHENMFWYRQDPGLGLRLIYFSYDVKMKEKGDIPEGYSVSREKKERFSLILESASTNQTSMYLCASSHGDRAPDTQYFGPGTRLTVL.

This rearrangement joins TRBV5-1 to TRBJ2-2, with D possibly matching TRBD1 (6 bases). Trimming pared 4 bases from V and 2 bases from J, leaving 15 bases between. Germline CDR1 is SGHRS and CDR2 is YFSETQ. This CDR3 is 16 amino acids long. The CDR3 here is CASSPERQANTGELFF. The CDR3 nucleotides are TGCGCCAGCAGCCCCGAGAGACAGGCCAACACCGGGGAGCTGTTTTTT.

The chain couples TRBV11-2 to TRBJ2-7; 12 bases are shared with TRBD2. V trimming: 1 base; J trimming: 3 bases; junction bases outside the gene matches: 10. The CDR3 runs to 18 residues. The germline gives CDR1 SGHAT, CDR2 FQNNGV. CDR3 loop: CASSLALHLAGGGYEQYF. The CDR3 bases are TGTGCCAGCAGCTTAGCCCTCCATCTAGCGGGAGGGGGCTACGAGCAGTACTTC.

The chain couples TRBV5-1 to TRBJ2-7, with 12 nucleotides matching TRBD2. Germline loops: CDR1 SGHRS, CDR2 YFSETQ. Trimming at V came to 0 bases and at J to 9 bases, leaving 13 bases not matched to a gene. The CDR3 consists of 17 residues. DNA for the CDR3: TGCGCCAGCAGCTTGGAACTAGCGGGAGGAAGGGTAGGGGTGCAGTACTTC. This encodes CASSLELAGGRVGVQYF.

CDR3 bases: TGTGCCAGCAGCAAAGGGCTGGCCGAACAAGAGACCCAGTACTTC. It yields the protein CASSKGLAEQETQYF. The gene calls are TRBV21-1 and TRBJ2-5; the D call of TRBD1 is as the table states it, not checked on the DNA. TRBV21-1 is a pseudogene locus. This CDR3 is 15 amino acids long.

There are a few counts of this clone. This chain joins TRBV7-9 and TRBJ1-4; D is uncertain. The V gene's germline CDR1 is SEHNR and CDR2 FQNEAQ (reference sequence). The CDR3 has 16 residues. Deletions cut 5 bases from V and 7 bases from J, with 20 bases between. CDR3 residues: CASSPQKAVLFEKLFF. The CDR3 bases are TGTGCCAGCAGCCCTCAAAAGGCGGTGTTGTTTGAAAAACTGTTTTTT.

The chain employs TRBV30 and TRBJ1-1; TRBD1 is a possible D gene (5 bases). The CDR3 consists of 13 residues. Per the germline V gene, CDR1 is GTSNPN and CDR2 is SVGIG (reference sequence). V gave up 3 bases and J gave up 5 bases, with 13 bases separating them. CDR3 region: CAWSVKGETEAFF. The DNA of the CDR3 is TGTGCCTGGAGCGTCAAAGGGGAGACTGAAGCTTTCTTT.

The rearrangement links TRBV28 to TRBJ1-5; D gene unclear. CDR3 length: 12 residues. Germline lookup yields CDR1 MDHEN and CDR2 SYDVKM. V gave up 4 bases and J gave up 4 bases, with 5 bases separating them. In DNA, the CDR3 is TGTGCCAGCAGTTCCCCAAATCAGCCCCAGCATTTT. This encodes CASSSPNQPQHF.

The rearrangement joins TRBV19 to TRBJ2-1; D perhaps matches TRBD1 (6 bases). CDR1 and CDR2 from the germline V gene are LNHDA and SQIVND (reference sequence). CDR3 length: 15 residues. The V end lost 4 bases, the J end lost 9 bases, and 19 bases lay between the germline ends. CDR3: CASSTDRFPISEQFF. The CDR3 nucleotides are TGTGCCAGTAGTACCGACAGGTTCCCAATCAGTGAGCAGTTCTTC.

This clone was found a few times. The chain employs TRBV27 and TRBJ2-7, with 7 bases that match TRBD1. The CDR3 is 13 amino acids. Trimming removed 4 bases from V and 4 bases from J; junction bases left unmatched: 4. Germline-derived CDR1 and CDR2 are MNHEY and SMNVEV (reference sequence). The DNA for the CDR3 is TGTGCCAGCAGTTGGTCAGGGGGTTACGAGCAGTACTTC. Encoded protein: CASSWSGGYEQYF.

V and J are TRBV6-6 and TRBJ2-7, with TRBD2 matching 7 bases. CDR1 and CDR2 from the germline V gene are MNHNY and SVGAGI (reference sequence). The J segment lost 1 base and the V segment lost 2 bases, leaving 5 bases of the junction unmatched. This CDR3 spans 15 amino acids. The CDR3 DNA sequence: TGTGCCAGCAGTTACAGGGCGGGAGATTCCTACGAGCAGTACTTC. This encodes CASSYRAGDSYEQYF.

The genes are TRBV10-2 and TRBJ2-1; D might be TRBD2 (5 bases). V lost 3 bases and J lost 4, with 13 bases in between. This CDR3 is built from 15 residues. Germline values: CDR1 WSHSY, CDR2 SAAADI. The CDR3 bases are TGCGCCAGCAGTGAACAGCGGACCTTATACAATGAGCAGTTCTTC. It translates to CASSEQRTLYNEQFF.

This sequence joins TRBV30 and TRBJ2-3; 11 bases are shared with TRBD2. This CDR3 has 15 residues. Per germline, CDR1 GTSNPN and CDR2 SVGIG (reference sequence). V dropped 2 bases and J dropped 4; count of bases not matched to a gene: 5. In nucleotides, the CDR3 is TGTGCCTGGAGTCCCGGGACTAGCGGTTCAGATACGCAGTATTTT. Protein product: CAWSPGTSGSDTQYF.